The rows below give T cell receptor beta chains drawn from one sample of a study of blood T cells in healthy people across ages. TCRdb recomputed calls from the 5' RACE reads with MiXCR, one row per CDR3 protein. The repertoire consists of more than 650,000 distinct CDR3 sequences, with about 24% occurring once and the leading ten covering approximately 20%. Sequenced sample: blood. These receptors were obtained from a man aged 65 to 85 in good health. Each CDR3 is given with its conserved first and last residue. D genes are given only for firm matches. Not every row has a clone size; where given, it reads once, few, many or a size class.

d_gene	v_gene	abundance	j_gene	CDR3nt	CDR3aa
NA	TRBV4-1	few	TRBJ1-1	TGCGCCAGCAGCCAAGACGGGTGGAGGGACGCTTTCTTT	CASSQDGWRDAFF
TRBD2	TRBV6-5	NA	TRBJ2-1	TGTGCCAGCAGCTCGGGACTAGCTTCGGGTAATGAGCAGTTCTTC	CASSSGLASGNEQFF
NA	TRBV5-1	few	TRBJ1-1	TGCGCCAGCAGCTTTCTCTCGGGGGCAGGTACTGAAGCTTTCTTT	CASSFLSGAGTEAFF
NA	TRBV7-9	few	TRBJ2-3	TGTGCCAGCAGTTCGGACATGATTACGCAGTATTTT	CASSSDMITQYF
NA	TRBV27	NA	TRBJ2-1	TGTGCCAGCAAACCCTCGGGACCTTTCTACAATGAGCAGTTCTTC	CASKPSGPFYNEQFF
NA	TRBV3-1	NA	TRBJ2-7	TGTGCCAGCAGCCAGACTATCTACGAGCAGTACTTC	CASSQTIYEQYF
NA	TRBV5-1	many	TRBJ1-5	TGCGCCAGCAGCTTGGATTCACGAGAAAATCAGCCCCAGCATTTT	CASSLDSRENQPQHF
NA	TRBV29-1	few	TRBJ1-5	TGCAGCGTCCGAGTGGGGGGTCACGACAATCAGCCCCAGCATTTT	CSVRVGGHDNQPQHF
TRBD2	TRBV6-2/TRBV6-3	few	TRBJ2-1	TGTGCCAGCAGTTCCGGGACTAGCGGAGCCTGGGGTGAGCAGTTCTTC	CASSSGTSGAWGEQFF
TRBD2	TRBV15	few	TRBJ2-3	TGTGCCACCAGCAGAACCCAGACTAGCGGGAGGGGCACAGATACGCAGTATTTT	CATSRTQTSGRGTDTQYF